This T cell receptor (beta chain) was obtained from a study of blood T cell repertoires in COVID-19. TCRdb keeps only in-frame clones here, not all; method: immunoSEQ multiplex PCR. The profile shows about half a million clones, approximately 83% of them singletons. The CDR3 spans 14 residues. The V gene end was trimmed by 4 bases and the J gene end by 8 bases; junction bases not matched to a gene: 9. Germline V gene data show CDR1 as SQVTM and CDR2 as ANQGSEA. The TCR sequence derives from a human donor in a cohort sampled during active COVID-19. The rearrangement links TRBV29-1 to TRBJ2-1; 9 positions agree with TRBD1. Material: peripheral blood. CDR3: CSVGTGDVRDEQFF. CDR3 sequence (DNA): TGCAGCGTTGGGACAGGGGACGTGAGGGATGAGCAGTTCTTC.